Following are 15 T cell receptor beta chains from one sample sequenced in a study of shared clonotypes between healthy human individuals. Method: immunoSEQ multiplex PCR; TCRdb's copy keeps in-frame clones and lacks some. The sample shows fewer than 650,000 clones, 76% of them seen only once. Sequenced: PBMCs. The receptors derive from a woman between 40 and 55 years old in good health. Some clones in this sample may be carry-over from other donors' samples.

Comment on this clone: Only one base separates this from a far larger clonotype, so it likely reflects a read error. V usage is TRBV5-1 and J usage is TRBJ1-1; tentatively, D is TRBD1 (6 bases). CDR3 length: 13 amino acids. Germline V CDR1 and CDR2: SGHRS, YFSETQ. In DNA, the CDR3 is TGCGCCAGCAGCTTTTACAGGGCCACTGAAGCTCTCTTT. Its translation: CASSFYRATEALF.

The J gene is TRBJ2-1, the V gene TRBV7-2; D is unresolved. The germline CDR1 and CDR2 sequences are SGHTA and FQGNSA. Trimming shortened V by 1 base and J by 6 bases, and 7 bases separated the two germline ends. There are 13 residues in the CDR3. The CDR3 sequence: CASSLVRINEQFF. CDR3 sequence (DNA): TGTGCCAGCAGCTTAGTCCGCATCAATGAGCAGTTCTTC. Complete variable domain (other parts from reference TRBV7-2 and TRBJ2-1): GAGVSQSPSNKVTEKGKDVELRCDPISGHTALYWYRQSLGQGLEFLIYFQGNSAPDKSGLPSDRFSAERTGGSVSTLTIQRTQQEDSAVYLCASSLVRINEQFFGPGTRLTVL.

This chain's CDR3 is CASSLGIKETQYF. CDR3 bases: TGTGCCAGCAGTTTAGGGATTAAAGAGACCCAGTACTTC. The chain carries TRBV28 and TRBJ2-5; no reliable D call. Deletions cut 2 bases from V and 3 bases from J, with 7 bases between. CDR1 is MDHEN, CDR2 SYDVKM, per germline. CDR3 length: 13 amino acids.

The chain links TRBV15 to TRBJ2-3; no clear D gene. There are 12 residues in the CDR3. V lost 11 bases to trimming and J lost 6 bases, with 15 bases between them. Germline V gene sequence: CDR1 LNHNV, CDR2 YYDKDF (reference sequence). The CDR3 DNA sequence: TGTGCCGCCCGGTCTGGGGTCGATACGCAGTATTTT. Protein sequence: CAARSGVDTQYF.

A word on this clone: The same CDR3 also results from other DNA sequences found in this sample. The chain carries TRBV28 and TRBJ1-2; D is uncertain. V was cut by 3 bases and J by 4 bases, with 6 bases left in between. The germline gives CDR1 MDHEN, CDR2 SYDVKM. The CDR3 is 12 residues long. CDR3 sequence (DNA): TGTGCCAGCAGTTTGCGGGGCTATGGCTACACCTTC. Protein: CASSLRGYGYTF.

The J gene is TRBJ1-1, the V gene TRBV28, with D unresolved. The germline V gene encodes CDR1 MDHEN and CDR2 SYDVKM. The CDR3 totals 14 residues. Trimming took off 5 bases at V and 0 bases at J, with 10 bases between the two ends. DNA of the CDR3: TGTGCCAGCAGTCCGGGAGGCTTGAACACTGAAGCTTTCTTT. It codes for CASSPGGLNTEAFF.

The V and J genes are TRBV6-1 and TRBJ2-5; D possibly uses TRBD1 or TRBD2 (5 bases each). The germline CDR1 and CDR2 sequences are MNHNS and SASEGT. The CDR3 runs to 13 residues. V was pared by 6 bases and J by 5 bases, with 13 bases between. This CDR3 reads CASRAPGLETQYF. DNA for the CDR3: TGTGCCAGCAGGGCCCCGGGGCTCGAGACCCAGTACTTC.

This clone was detected a few times. The chain links TRBV7-9 to TRBJ1-2; D unclear. There are 19 residues in the CDR3. Trimming removed 5 bases at V and 0 bases at J, with 25 bases between. CDR1 and CDR2 (germline): SEHNR, FQNEAQ (reference sequence). The DNA of the CDR3 is TGTGCCAGCAGCCCTGACGTCCAGGTCCGGGAGTGGACTAACTATGGCTACACCTTC. Amino acid sequence: CASSPDVQVREWTNYGYTF. Drawing the rest from reference TRBV7-9 and TRBJ1-2, the complete variable domain is DTGVSQNPRHKITKRGQNVTFRCDPISEHNRLYWYRQTLGQGPEFLTYFQNEAQLEKSRLLSDRFSAERPKGSFSTLEIQRTEQGDSAMYLCASSPDVQVREWTNYGYTFGSGTRLTVV.

The J gene is TRBJ2-7, the V gene TRBV7-2; either TRBD1 or TRBD2 may supply D (6 bases each). The CDR3 contains 13 residues. Germline V gives CDR1 SGHTA, CDR2 FQGNSA. V lost 9 bases and J 5 bases, leaving 17 bases between the germline ends. The CDR3 sequence is CASSRGAGDEQYF. The CDR3 coding sequence is TGTGCCAGTAGTAGGGGGGCCGGGGACGAGCAGTACTTC.

This rearrangement joins TRBV28 to TRBJ2-5, with 7 positions matching TRBD1. The V and J ends lost 6 bases and 7 bases, in that order; junction bases with no gene match: 5. Germline loops: CDR1 MDHEN, CDR2 SYDVKM. The CDR3 has 12 residues. The CDR3 sequence: CASRQGYGTQYF. CDR3 in DNA: TGTGCCAGCAGACAGGGGTATGGGACCCAGTACTTC.

The chain recombines TRBV18 with TRBJ1-5, with D unresolved. The CDR3 sequence is 13 residues long. Germline lookup yields CDR1 KGHSH and CDR2 LQKENI. Trimming took 5 bases from V and 3 from J, leaving 8 bases between them. CDR3 in DNA: TGTGCCAGCTCAGCAGAATTCAATCAGCCCCAGCATTTT. As protein: CASSAEFNQPQHF. The complete variable domain, with remaining parts taken from reference TRBV18 and TRBJ1-5, reads NAGVMQNPRHLVRRRGQEARLRCSPMKGHSHVYWYRQLPEEGLKFMVYLQKENIIDESGMPKERFSAEFPKEGPSILRIQQVVRGDSAAYFCASSAEFNQPQHFGDGTRLSIL.

The rearrangement links TRBV6-4 to TRBJ2-2; TRBD1 aligns across 8 bases. V dropped 6 bases and J dropped 3; count of bases not matched to a gene: 9. Germline-derived CDR1 and CDR2 are MRHNA and SNTAGT. The CDR3 runs 16 residues. Written as DNA, the CDR3 is TGTGCCAGCAGCGCCGGACAGGGAGACGACACCGGGGAGCTGTTTTTT. Protein product: CASSAGQGDDTGELFF.

The rearrangement joins TRBV7-3 to TRBJ2-1; D is perhaps TRBD2 (6 bases). This CDR3 has 14 residues. V dropped 5 bases and J dropped 6 bases, with 14 bases sitting between them. Germline loops: CDR1 SGHTA, CDR2 FQGTGA. CDR3 amino acids: CASSAGGIINEQFF. Here the CDR3 DNA reads TGTGCCAGCAGCGCTGGAGGGATTATCAATGAGCAGTTCTTC.

This chain uses TRBV10-1 with TRBJ2-3; 8 bases are a match to TRBD1. V lost 10 bases, J lost 1 base, and 7 bases stayed unmatched. The length of the CDR3 is 14 residues. Germline V CDR1 and CDR2: WNHNN, SYGVQD (reference sequence). CDR3: CATAPGQGTDTQYF. For the CDR3, the DNA is TGCGCCACAGCCCCGGGACAGGGCACAGATACGCAGTATTTT.

The chain is built from TRBV19 and TRBJ2-6; D is unresolved. This CDR3 comprises 16 residues. V lost 3 bases and J 0 bases, leaving 9 bases between the germline ends. Per the germline V gene, CDR1 is LNHDA and CDR2 is SQIVND (reference sequence). The CDR3 reads CASSISVNSGANVLTF. The CDR3 DNA reads TGTGCCAGTAGTATTTCGGTAAACTCTGGGGCCAACGTCCTGACTTTC.